This T cell receptor (beta chain) was profiled in a study of breast tumors, draining lymph nodes, adjacent tissues. Whole-study findings and limits: Luminal-like breast cancer showed significantly higher tumor–nontumor repertoire similarity than basal-like.

Breast cancer patients provided tissue from their axillary draining lymph nodes. TCRdb re-called the multiplex PCR reads with MiXCR, one entry per CDR3 protein. The sample includes about 230,000 distinct CDR3 sequences, roughly 32% of them seen just once. This clonotype was counted many times. No antigen is known for it. The CDR3 covers 16 residues. Trimming cost V 2 bases and J 2 bases, with 12 bases left between them. Per the germline V gene, CDR1 is MNHEY and CDR2 is SVGAGI. The receptor was isolated from a female donor with breast cancer. Some clones in this sample may be carry-over from other donors' samples. Input material: axillary lymph node tissue. The genes are TRBV6-5 and TRBJ2-2; D is possibly TRBD1 (6 bases). The CDR3 coding sequence is TGTGCCAGCAGTTACGGCAGGGGCACCAACACCGGGGAGCTGTTTTTT. Its translation is CASSYGRGTNTGELFF.